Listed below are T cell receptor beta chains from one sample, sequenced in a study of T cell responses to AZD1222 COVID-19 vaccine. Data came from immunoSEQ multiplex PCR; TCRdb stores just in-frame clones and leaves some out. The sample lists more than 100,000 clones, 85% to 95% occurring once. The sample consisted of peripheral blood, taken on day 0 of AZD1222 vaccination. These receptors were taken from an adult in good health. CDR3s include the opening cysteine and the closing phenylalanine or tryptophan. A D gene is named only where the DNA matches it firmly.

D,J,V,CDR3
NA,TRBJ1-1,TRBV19,CASSISGGQSTEAFF
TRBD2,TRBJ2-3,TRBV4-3,CASSQESGGPGDTQYF
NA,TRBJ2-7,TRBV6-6,CASSPRGPSSYEQYF
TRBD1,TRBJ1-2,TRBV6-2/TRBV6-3,CASSQATTGGLYGYTF
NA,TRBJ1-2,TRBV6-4,CASSDLDSPYGAGYTF
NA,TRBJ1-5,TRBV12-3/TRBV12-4,CASSFLPQPQHF
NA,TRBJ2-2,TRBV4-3,CASSQEAGVTGELFF
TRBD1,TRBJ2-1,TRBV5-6,CASSLPGTGYYNEQFF
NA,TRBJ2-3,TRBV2,CASLLTGAPDTQYF
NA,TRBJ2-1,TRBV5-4,CASSSWLAIYQDEQFF
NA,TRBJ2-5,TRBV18,CASSPRSGKETQYF
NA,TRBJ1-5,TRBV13,CASSLMTDSNQPQHF
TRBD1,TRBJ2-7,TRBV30,CAWSSGTGDDEQYF
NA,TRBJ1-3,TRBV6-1,CASSETGRLGNTIYF
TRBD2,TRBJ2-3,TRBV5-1,CASSSLLASTDTQYF
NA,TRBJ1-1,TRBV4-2,CASSQDPKGNTEAFF
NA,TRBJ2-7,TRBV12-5,CASGLGSSSTYEQYF
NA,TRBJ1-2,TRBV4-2,CASSQLKGSLDYGYTF
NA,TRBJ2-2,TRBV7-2,CASSSSGSTGELFF
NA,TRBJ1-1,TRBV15,CATSRAGGTEAFF
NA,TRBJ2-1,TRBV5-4,CASSFPGGSYNEQFF
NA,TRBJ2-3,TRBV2,CASSGGGGTDTQYF